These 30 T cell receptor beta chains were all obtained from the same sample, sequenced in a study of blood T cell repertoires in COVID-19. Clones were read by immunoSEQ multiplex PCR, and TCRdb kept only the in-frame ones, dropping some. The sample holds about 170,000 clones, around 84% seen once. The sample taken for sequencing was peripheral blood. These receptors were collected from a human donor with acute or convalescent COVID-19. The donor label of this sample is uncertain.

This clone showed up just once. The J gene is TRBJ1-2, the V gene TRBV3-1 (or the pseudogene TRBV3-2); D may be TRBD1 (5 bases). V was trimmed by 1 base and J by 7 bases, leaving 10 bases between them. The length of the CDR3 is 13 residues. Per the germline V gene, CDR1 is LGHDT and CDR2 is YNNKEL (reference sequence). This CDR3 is CASSQGGVAGYTF. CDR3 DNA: TGTGCCAGCAGCCAAGGGGGGGTGGCTGGCTACACCTTC.

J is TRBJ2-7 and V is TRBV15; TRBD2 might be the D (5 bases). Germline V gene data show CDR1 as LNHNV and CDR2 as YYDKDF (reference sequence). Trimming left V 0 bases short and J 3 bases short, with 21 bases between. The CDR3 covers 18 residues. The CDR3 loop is CATSRDLGGPTLDYEQYF. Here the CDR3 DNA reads TGTGCCACCAGCAGAGATCTTGGAGGACCGACCCTGGACTACGAGCAGTACTTC. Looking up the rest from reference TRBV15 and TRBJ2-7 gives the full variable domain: DAMVIQNPRYQVTQFGKPVTLSCSQTLNHNVMYWYQQKSSQAPKLLFHYYDKDFNNEADTPDNFQSRRPNTSFCFLDIRSPGLGDTAMYLCATSRDLGGPTLDYEQYFGPGTRLTVT.

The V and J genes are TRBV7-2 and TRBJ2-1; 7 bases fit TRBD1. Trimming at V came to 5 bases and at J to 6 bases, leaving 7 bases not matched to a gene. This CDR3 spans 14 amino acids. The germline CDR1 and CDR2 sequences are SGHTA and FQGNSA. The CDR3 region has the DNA TGTGCCAGCAGCGTCACAGGGGCAGGCAATGAGCAGTTCTTC. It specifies CASSVTGAGNEQFF.

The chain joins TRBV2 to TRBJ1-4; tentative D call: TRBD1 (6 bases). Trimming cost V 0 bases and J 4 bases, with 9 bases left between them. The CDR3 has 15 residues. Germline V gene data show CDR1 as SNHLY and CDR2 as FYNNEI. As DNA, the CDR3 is TGTGCCAGCAGTGAAGCGGGCAGGGGTAATGAAAAACTGTTTTTT. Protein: CASSEAGRGNEKLFF. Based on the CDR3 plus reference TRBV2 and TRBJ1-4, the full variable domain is EPEVTQTPSHQVTQMGQEVILRCVPISNHLYFYWYRQILGQKVEFLVSFYNNEISEKSEIFDDQFSVERPDGSNFTLKIRSTKLEDSAMYFCASSEAGRGNEKLFFGSGTQLSVL.

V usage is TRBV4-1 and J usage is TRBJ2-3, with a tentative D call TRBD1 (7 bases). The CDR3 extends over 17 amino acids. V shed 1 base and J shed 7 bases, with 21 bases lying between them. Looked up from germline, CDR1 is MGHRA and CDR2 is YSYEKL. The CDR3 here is CASSQATGAGGLYTQYF. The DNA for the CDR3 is TGCGCCAGCAGCCAAGCTACGGGGGCAGGGGGTCTGTATACGCAGTATTTT.

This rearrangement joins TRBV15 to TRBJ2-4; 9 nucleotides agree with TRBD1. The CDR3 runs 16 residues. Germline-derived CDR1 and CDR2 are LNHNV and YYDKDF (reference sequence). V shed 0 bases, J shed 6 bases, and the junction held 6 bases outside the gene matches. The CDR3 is CATSREGGQGRNIQYF. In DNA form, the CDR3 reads TGTGCCACCAGCAGAGAAGGGGGACAGGGCAGAAACATTCAGTACTTC.

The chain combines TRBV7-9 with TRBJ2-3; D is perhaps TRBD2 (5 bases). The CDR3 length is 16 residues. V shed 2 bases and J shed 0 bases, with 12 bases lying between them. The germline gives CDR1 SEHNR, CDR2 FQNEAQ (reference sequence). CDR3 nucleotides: TGTGCCAGCAGCTTAATGACTACCTCTAGCACAGATACGCAGTATTTT. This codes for CASSLMTTSSTDTQYF.

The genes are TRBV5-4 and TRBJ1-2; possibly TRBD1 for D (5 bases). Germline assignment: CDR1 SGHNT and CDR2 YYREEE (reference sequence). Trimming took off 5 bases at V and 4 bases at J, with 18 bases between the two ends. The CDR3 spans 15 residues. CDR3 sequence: CASRLDLPGGYGYTF. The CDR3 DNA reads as TGTGCCAGCAGGTTAGATCTGCCCGGGGGCTATGGCTACACCTTC.

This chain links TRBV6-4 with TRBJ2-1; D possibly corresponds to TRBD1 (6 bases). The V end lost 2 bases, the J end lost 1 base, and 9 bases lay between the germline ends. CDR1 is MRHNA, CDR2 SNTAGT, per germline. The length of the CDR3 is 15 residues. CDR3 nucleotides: TGTGCCAGCAGTGACCAGGGGTGGTCCTACAATGAGCAGTTCTTC. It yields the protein CASSDQGWSYNEQFF.

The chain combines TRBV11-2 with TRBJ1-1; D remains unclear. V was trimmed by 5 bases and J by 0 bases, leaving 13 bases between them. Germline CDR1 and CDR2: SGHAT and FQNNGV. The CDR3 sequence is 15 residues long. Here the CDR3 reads CASSPTAALNTEAFF. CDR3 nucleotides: TGTGCCAGCAGCCCCACAGCAGCCCTGAACACTGAAGCTTTCTTT. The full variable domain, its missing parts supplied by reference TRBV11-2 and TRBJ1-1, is EAGVAQSPRYKIIEKRQSVAFWCNPISGHATLYWYQQILGQGPKLLIQFQNNGVVDDSQLPKDRFSAERLKGVDSTLKIQPAKLEDSAVYLCASSPTAALNTEAFFGQGTRLTVV.

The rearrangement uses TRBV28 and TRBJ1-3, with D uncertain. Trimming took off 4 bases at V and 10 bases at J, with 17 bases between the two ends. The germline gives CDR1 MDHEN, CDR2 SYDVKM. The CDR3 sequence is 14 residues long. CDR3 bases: TGTGCCAGCAGTTCGCCCCTTATTAGGAGAACCATATATTTT. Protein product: CASSSPLIRRTIYF.

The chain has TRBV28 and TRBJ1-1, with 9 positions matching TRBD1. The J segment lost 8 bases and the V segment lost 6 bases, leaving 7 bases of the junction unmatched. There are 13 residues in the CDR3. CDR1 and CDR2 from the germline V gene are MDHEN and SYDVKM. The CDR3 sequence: CASSTGGVWEAFF. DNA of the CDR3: TGTGCCAGCAGCACAGGGGGCGTCTGGGAAGCTTTCTTT.

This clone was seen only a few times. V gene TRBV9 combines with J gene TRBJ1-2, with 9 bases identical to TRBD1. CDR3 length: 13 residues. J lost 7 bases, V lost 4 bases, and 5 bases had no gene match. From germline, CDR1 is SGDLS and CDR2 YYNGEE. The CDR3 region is CASSRDRESGYTF. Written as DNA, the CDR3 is TGTGCCAGCAGCCGGGACAGGGAAAGTGGCTACACCTTC.

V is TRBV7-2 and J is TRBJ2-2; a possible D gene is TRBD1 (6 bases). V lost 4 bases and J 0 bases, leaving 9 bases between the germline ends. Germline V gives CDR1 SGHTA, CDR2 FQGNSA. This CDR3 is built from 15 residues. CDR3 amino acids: CASSYGTPNTGELFF. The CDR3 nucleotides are TGTGCCAGCAGCTACGGGACACCGAACACCGGGGAGCTGTTTTTT.

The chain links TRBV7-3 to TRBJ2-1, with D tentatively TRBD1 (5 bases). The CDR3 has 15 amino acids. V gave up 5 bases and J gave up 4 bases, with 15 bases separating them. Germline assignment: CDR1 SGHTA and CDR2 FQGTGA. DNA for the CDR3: TGTGCCAGCAGCCTTGGAAGGGGTTCTTACAATGAGCAGTTCTTC. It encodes CASSLGRGSYNEQFF.

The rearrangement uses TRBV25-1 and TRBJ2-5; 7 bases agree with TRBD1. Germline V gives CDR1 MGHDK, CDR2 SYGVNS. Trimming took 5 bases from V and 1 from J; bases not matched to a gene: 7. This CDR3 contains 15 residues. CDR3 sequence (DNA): TGTGCCAGCAGTAGGCAGGGGGTATTCCAAGAGACCCAGTACTTC. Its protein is CASSRQGVFQETQYF.

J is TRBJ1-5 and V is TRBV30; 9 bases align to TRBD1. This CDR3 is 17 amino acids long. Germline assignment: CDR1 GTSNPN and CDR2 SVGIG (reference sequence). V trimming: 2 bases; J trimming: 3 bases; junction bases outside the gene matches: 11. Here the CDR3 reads CAWSYPRDRVANQPQHF. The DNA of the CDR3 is TGTGCCTGGAGTTACCCCCGGGACAGGGTTGCCAATCAGCCCCAGCATTTT.

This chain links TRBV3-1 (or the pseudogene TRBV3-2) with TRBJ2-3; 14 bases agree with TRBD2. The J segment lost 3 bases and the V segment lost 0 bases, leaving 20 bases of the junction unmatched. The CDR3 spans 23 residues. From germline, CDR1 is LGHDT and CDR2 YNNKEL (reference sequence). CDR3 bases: TGTGCCAGCAGCCAAGAACGAAAGACTAGCGGGGGGGCCGGCATCTGGGCGACAGATACGCAGTATTTT. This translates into CASSQERKTSGGAGIWATDTQYF.

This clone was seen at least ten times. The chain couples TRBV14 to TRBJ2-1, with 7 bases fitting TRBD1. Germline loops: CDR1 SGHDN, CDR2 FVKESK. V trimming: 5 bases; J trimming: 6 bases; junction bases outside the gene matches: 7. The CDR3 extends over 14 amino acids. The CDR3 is CASSTTGSINEQFF. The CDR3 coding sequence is TGTGCCAGCAGCACGACAGGGTCGATCAATGAGCAGTTCTTC.

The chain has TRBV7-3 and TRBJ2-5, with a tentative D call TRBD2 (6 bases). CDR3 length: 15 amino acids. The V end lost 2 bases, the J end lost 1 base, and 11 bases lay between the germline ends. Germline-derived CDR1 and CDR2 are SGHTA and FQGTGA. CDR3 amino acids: CASSLGGLRQETQYF. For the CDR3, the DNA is TGTGCCAGCAGCTTAGGGGGGTTGCGCCAAGAGACCCAGTACTTC.

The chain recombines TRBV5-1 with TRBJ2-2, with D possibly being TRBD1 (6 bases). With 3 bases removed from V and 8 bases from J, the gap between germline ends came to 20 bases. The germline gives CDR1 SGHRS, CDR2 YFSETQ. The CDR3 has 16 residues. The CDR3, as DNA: TGCGCCAGCAGCTACCCCCGTGTAACAGGGTATGGGGAGCTGTTTTTT. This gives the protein CASSYPRVTGYGELFF.

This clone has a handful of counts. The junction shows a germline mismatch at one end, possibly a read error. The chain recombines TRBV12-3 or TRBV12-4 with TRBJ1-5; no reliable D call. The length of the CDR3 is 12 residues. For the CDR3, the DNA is TGTGCCAGCAGTTTAATCCATCAACCCCAGCATTTT. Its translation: CASSLIHQPQHF.

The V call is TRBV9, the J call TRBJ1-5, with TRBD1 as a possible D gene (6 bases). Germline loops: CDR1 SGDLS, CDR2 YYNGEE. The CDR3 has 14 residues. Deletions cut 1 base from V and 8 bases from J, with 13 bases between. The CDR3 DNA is TGTGCCAGCAGCGTAAGCGGGACAACTGAGCCCCAGCATTTT. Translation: CASSVSGTTEPQHF.

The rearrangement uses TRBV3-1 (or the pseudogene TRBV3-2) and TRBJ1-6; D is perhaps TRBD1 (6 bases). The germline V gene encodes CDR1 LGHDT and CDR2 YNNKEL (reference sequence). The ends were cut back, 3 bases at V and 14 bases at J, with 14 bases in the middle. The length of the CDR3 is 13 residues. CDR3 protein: CASSQGARWSLHF. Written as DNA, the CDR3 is TGTGCCAGCAGCCAGGGGGCGAGGTGGTCCCTCCACTTT.

CDR3 residues: CASSAPGTGAYEQYF. CDR3 bases: TGTGCCAGTAGTGCCCCCGGGACAGGGGCCTACGAGCAGTACTTC. The genes are TRBV19 and TRBJ2-7, with TRBD1 matching over 10 bases. The germline CDR1 and CDR2 sequences are LNHDA and SQIVND (reference sequence). CDR3 length equals 15 residues. The J segment lost 2 bases and the V segment lost 5 bases, leaving 6 bases of the junction unmatched.

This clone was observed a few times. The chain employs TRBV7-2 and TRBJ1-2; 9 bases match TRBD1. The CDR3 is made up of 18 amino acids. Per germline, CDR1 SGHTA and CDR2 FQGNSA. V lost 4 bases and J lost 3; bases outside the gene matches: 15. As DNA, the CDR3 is TGTGCCAGCAGCTCACAGGGGGCGCCTAACAAAAGGGACTATGGCTACACCTTC. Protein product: CASSSQGAPNKRDYGYTF. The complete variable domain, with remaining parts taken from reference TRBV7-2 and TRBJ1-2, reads GAGVSQSPSNKVTEKGKDVELRCDPISGHTALYWYRQSLGQGLEFLIYFQGNSAPDKSGLPSDRFSAERTGGSVSTLTIQRTQQEDSAVYLCASSSQGAPNKRDYGYTFGSGTRLTVV.

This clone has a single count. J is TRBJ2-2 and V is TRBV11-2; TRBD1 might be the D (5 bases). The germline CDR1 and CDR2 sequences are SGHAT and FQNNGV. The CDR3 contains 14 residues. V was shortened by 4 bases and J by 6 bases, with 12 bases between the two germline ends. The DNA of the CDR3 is TGTGCCAGCAGCTCAGGACAAGTAGCCGGGGAGCTGTTTTTT. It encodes CASSSGQVAGELFF.

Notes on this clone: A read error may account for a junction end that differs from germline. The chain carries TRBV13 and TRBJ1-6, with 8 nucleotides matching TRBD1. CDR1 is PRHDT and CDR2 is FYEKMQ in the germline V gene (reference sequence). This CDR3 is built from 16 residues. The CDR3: CASSRTGQGKNSPLYF. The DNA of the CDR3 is TGTGCCAGCAGCCGGACCGGACAGGGTAAAAATTCACCCCTCTACTTT.

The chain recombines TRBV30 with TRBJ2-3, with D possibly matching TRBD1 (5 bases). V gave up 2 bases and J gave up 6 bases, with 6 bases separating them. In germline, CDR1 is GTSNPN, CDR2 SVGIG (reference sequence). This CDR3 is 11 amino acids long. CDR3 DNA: TGTGCCTGGAGTAACAGGGATACGCAGTATTTT. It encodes CAWSNRDTQYF.

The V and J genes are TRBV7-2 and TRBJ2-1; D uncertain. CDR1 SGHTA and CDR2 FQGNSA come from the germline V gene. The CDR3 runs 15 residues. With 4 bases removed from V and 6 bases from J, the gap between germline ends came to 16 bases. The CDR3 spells CASSSSLSPFNEQFF. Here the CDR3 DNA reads TGTGCCAGCAGCTCGTCCCTGTCCCCTTTCAATGAGCAGTTCTTC. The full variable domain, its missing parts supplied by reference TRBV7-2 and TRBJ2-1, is GAGVSQSPSNKVTEKGKDVELRCDPISGHTALYWYRQSLGQGLEFLIYFQGNSAPDKSGLPSDRFSAERTGGSVSTLTIQRTQQEDSAVYLCASSSSLSPFNEQFFGPGTRLTVL.